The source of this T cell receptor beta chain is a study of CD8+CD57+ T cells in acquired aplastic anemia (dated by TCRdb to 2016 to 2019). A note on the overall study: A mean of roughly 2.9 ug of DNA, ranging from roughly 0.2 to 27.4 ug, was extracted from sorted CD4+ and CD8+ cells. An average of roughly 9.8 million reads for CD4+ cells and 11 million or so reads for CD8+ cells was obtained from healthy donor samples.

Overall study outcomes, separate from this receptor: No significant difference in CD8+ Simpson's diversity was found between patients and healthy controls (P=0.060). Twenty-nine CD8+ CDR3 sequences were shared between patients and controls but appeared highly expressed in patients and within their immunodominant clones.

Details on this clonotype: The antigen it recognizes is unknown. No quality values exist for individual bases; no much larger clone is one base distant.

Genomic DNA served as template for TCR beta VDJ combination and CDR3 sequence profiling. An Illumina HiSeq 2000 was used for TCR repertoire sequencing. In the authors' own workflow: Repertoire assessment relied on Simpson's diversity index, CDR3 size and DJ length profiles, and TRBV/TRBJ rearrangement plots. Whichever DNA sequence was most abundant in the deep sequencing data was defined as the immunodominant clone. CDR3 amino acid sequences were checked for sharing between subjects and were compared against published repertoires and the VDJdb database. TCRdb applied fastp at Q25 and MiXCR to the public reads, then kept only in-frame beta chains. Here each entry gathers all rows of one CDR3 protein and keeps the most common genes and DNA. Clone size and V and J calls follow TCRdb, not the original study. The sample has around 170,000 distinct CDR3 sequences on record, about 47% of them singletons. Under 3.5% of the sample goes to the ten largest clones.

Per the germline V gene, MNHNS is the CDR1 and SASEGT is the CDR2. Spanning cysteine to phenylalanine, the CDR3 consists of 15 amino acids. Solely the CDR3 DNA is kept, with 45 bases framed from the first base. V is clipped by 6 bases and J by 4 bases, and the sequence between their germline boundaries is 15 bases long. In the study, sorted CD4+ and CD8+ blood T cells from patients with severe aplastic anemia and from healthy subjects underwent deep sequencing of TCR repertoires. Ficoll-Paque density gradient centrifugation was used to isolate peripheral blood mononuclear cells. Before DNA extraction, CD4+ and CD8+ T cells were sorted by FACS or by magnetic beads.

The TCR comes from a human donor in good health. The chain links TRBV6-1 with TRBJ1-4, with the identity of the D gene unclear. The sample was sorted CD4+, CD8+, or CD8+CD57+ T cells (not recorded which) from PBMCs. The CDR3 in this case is CASRPQGPNNEKLFF. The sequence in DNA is TGTGCCAGCAGACCTCAAGGGCCGAATAATGAAAAACTGTTTTTT.